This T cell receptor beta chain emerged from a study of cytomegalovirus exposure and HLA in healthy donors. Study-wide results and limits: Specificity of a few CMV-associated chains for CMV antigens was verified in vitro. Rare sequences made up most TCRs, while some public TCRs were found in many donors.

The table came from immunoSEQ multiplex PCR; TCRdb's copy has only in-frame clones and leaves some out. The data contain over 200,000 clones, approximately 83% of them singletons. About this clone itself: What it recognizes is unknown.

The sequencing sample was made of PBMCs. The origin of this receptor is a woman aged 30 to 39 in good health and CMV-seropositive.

The CDR3 nucleotides are TGTGCCAGCAGTTTACTCGGGACAGGCCAAGGTACCCAGTACTTC. Its protein is CASSLLGTGQGTQYF. The J gene is TRBJ2-5, the V gene TRBV27; 8 bases are shared with TRBD1. The germline V gene encodes CDR1 MNHEY and CDR2 SMNVEV (reference sequence). Trimming took 2 bases from V and 8 from J; bases not matched to a gene: 10. The CDR3 extends over 15 amino acids.